A selection of T cell receptor beta chains follows, all from one sample in a study of blood T cell repertoires in COVID-19. Method: immunoSEQ multiplex PCR; TCRdb's copy keeps in-frame clones and lacks some. The sample holds about 220,000 clones, over 65% seen once. Sequencing input: PBMCs or T cells enriched from blood (not recorded which). Receptors were obtained from a woman aged 55-70 years who had recovered from COVID-19. Each CDR3 is given with its conserved first and last residue. The D gene is left open where the match is weak. Size tells how often a clone was seen (once, few, many) or the class of an expanded clone, and some rows leave it out.

few,TRBJ1-1,TRBV3-1/TRBV3-2,TRBD1,CASSQEPGQGRWNTEAFF,TGTGCCAGCAGCCAAGAGCCGGGACAGGGTCGTTGGAACACTGAAGCTTTCTTT
-,TRBJ2-5,TRBV6-1,TRBD1,CASTRGQLQETQYF,TGTGCCAGCACTAGGGGACAGCTCCAAGAGACCCAGTACTTC
-,TRBJ1-2,TRBV6-5,TRBD1,CASSFPGQGNYGYTF,TGTGCCAGCAGTTTTCCGGGACAGGGTAACTATGGCTACACCTTC
-,TRBJ2-1,TRBV6-2/TRBV6-3,-,CASSWTGGPAEQFF,TGTGCCAGCAGTTGGACCGGGGGGCCGGCTGAGCAGTTCTTC
-,TRBJ1-2,TRBV6-4,TRBD1,CASSDSEGGTGGGNYGYTF,TGTGCCAGCAGTGACTCGGAAGGGGGAACAGGGGGCGGTAACTATGGCTACACCTTC
-,TRBJ2-7,TRBV3-1/TRBV3-2,TRBD2,CASSQTGGGIRVEQYF,TGTGCCAGCAGCCAAACCGGGGGAGGGATTCGAGTCGAGCAGTACTTC
-,TRBJ1-1,TRBV11-3,-,CASSLGGGNTEAFF,TGTGCCAGCAGCTTAGGCGGCGGGAACACTGAAGCTTTCTTT
-,TRBJ2-1,TRBV7-9,TRBD2,CASSLTAGANNEQFF,TGTGCCAGCAGCTTAACAGCGGGAGCCAACAATGAGCAGTTCTTC
-,TRBJ2-2,TRBV7-9,TRBD1,CASSSDRGLDTGELFF,TGTGCCAGCAGCTCGGACAGGGGGCTCGACACCGGGGAGCTGTTTTTT
-,TRBJ2-1,TRBV18,TRBD2,CASSPPGLAGDNGQFF,TGTGCCAGCTCACCACCGGGGCTAGCGGGAGACAATGGGCAGTTCTTC
-,TRBJ2-1,TRBV10-3,TRBD2,CAISESLAGTYNEQFF,TGTGCCATCAGTGAGTCGTTAGCGGGGACCTACAATGAGCAGTTCTTC
-,TRBJ2-7,TRBV12-5,-,CASGLARAGGSSYEQYF,TGTGCTAGTGGTTTGGCCCGGGCAGGGGGGAGCTCCTACGAGCAGTACTTC
-,TRBJ2-7,TRBV7-9,-,CASSFAERHEQYF,TGTGCCAGCAGCTTCGCAGAGAGGCACGAGCAGTACTTC
once,TRBJ1-2,TRBV5-4,-,CASRAQGMGGYTF,TGTGCCAGCAGGGCTCAGGGTATGGGTGGCTACACCTTC
few,TRBJ1-6,TRBV29-1,-,CSAPRVPGGYNSPLHF,TGCAGCGCCCCCAGGGTCCCCGGCGGCTATAATTCACCCCTCCACTTT
-,TRBJ2-7,TRBV13,-,CASSLGRGEQYF,TGTGCCAGCAGCTTAGGAAGGGGCGAGCAGTACTTC
-,TRBJ1-6,TRBV2,-,CASTMESSYNSPLHF,TGTGCCAGCACGATGGAGAGCTCCTATAATTCACCCCTCCACTTT
once,TRBJ2-1,TRBV4-1,-,CASSPYPYGEQFF,TGCGCCAGCAGCCCCTACCCCTATGGTGAGCAGTTCTTC
-,TRBJ1-1,TRBV5-4,TRBD1,CASSSRQGVNTEAFF,TGTGCCAGCAGCTCCAGACAGGGGGTGAACACTGAAGCTTTCTTT
few,TRBJ1-5,TRBV4-1,-,CASSQEGRNSNQPQHF,TGCGCCAGCAGCCAAGAGGGCAGAAATAGCAATCAGCCCCAGCATTTT
-,TRBJ1-5,TRBV27,TRBD1,CASSSNSGGPNQPQHF,TGTGCCAGCAGTTCGAACTCAGGGGGCCCCAATCAGCCCCAGCATTTT
-,TRBJ2-1,TRBV5-4,TRBD2,CASSRREGLAEQFF,TGTGCCAGCAGCCGCCGGGAGGGCTTAGCTGAGCAGTTCTTC
-,TRBJ2-7,TRBV21-1,-,CASSKETTSFGGCQQYF,TGTGCCAGCAGCAAAGAGACTACTAGCTTCGGGGGGTGTCAGCAGTACTTC
-,TRBJ1-2,TRBV7-9,-,CASSLQNYGYTF,TGTGCCAGCAGCTTGCAGAACTATGGCTACACCTTC
-,TRBJ2-3,TRBV18,TRBD1,CASSPVSGTGGTDTQYF,TGTGCCAGCTCACCTGTATCCGGGACAGGGGGCACAGATACGCAGTATTTT
-,TRBJ2-3,TRBV2,TRBD2,CASSIGGAPDTQYF,TGTGCCAGCAGCATCGGGGGGGCCCCAGATACGCAGTATTTT
-,TRBJ2-7,TRBV6-1,TRBD2,CASSVIGGAGTSGYEQYF,TGTGCCAGCAGTGTCATAGGGGGCGCCGGGACTAGCGGTTACGAGCAGTACTTC
-,TRBJ1-6,TRBV2,TRBD1,CASSSEGAGYNSPLHF,TGTGCCAGCAGTTCGGAGGGGGCGGGCTATAATTCACCCCTCCACTTT
-,TRBJ2-1,TRBV5-4,-,CASSLGGGGDEQFF,TGTGCCAGCAGCTTGGGTGGTGGGGGCGATGAGCAGTTCTTC
-,TRBJ2-1,TRBV10-2,TRBD2,CASSLAGVQNEQFF,TGCGCCAGCAGCTTAGCGGGAGTCCAGAATGAGCAGTTCTTC
-,TRBJ2-5,TRBV9,TRBD2,CASSATSDETQYF,TGTGCCAGCAGCGCGACTAGCGACGAGACCCAGTACTTC
-,TRBJ2-3,TRBV6-5,TRBD2,CASSPGLALDTQYF,TGTGCCAGCAGTCCGGGACTAGCGTTGGATACGCAGTATTTT
-,TRBJ2-7,TRBV13,-,CASSPQGGSTAYEQYF,TGTGCCAGCAGCCCGCAAGGTGGGAGCACTGCCTACGAGCAGTACTTC
-,TRBJ2-7,TRBV5-4,-,CASSSGLPNEQYF,TGTGCCAGCAGCTCCGGGTTACCGAACGAGCAGTACTTC
-,TRBJ2-1,TRBV18,TRBD2,CASSLPGTRNNEQFF,TGTGCCAGCTCGCTTCCCGGGACTAGGAACAATGAGCAGTTCTTC
-,TRBJ1-1,TRBV19,TRBD1,CASRSGQGGTEAFF,TGTGCCAGTAGATCCGGACAGGGAGGCACTGAAGCTTTCTTT
-,TRBJ2-1,TRBV15,-,CATSRAGTNLYNEQFF,TGTGCCACCAGCAGAGCCGGGACAAACCTCTACAATGAGCAGTTCTTC
-,TRBJ1-6,TRBV11-2,TRBD1,CASSLRRDSYNSPLHF,TGTGCCAGCAGCTTACGCCGGGACAGCTATAATTCACCCCTCCACTTT
few,TRBJ2-1,TRBV10-3,TRBD2,CAITGGSGEQFF,TGTGCCATCACAGGCGGGAGTGGTGAGCAGTTCTTC
-,TRBJ1-4,TRBV20-1,TRBD1,CSASLGGAEKLFF,TGCAGTGCTAGTTTAGGGGGCGCGGAAAAACTGTTTTTT
once,TRBJ2-3,TRBV7-2,TRBD2,CASSLGTSGGTDTQYF,TGTGCCAGCAGCTTAGGGACTAGCGGGGGCACAGATACGCAGTATTTT
-,TRBJ2-1,TRBV7-9,TRBD2,CASSLATSGRINEQFF,TGTGCCAGCAGCTTAGCGACTAGCGGGAGGATCAATGAGCAGTTCTTC
-,TRBJ2-3,TRBV10-3,TRBD2,CAIRPAGETDTQYF,TGTGCCATCAGGCCAGCGGGAGAAACAGATACGCAGTATTTT